One sample yielded the 8 T cell receptor beta chains listed below, sequenced in a study of graft-versus-host responses after intestinal transplantation. Data came from immunoSEQ multiplex PCR; TCRdb stores just in-frame clones and leaves some out. The data show about 15,000 clones, 30% to 40% seen once. The source was alloreactive CD4+ T cells from a mixed lymphocyte reaction culture, collected before intestinal transplant. Subset specified: CFSE-low proliferating T cells sorted from approximately six-day pre-transplant mixed lymphocyte reaction (GvH or HvG direction). The receptors originated from a human patient who received an intestinal transplant.

This chain uses TRBV5-1 with TRBJ2-7; D unclear. This CDR3 spans 13 amino acids. The V end was cut by 0 bases, the J end by 5 bases, with 9 bases between. CDR1 and CDR2 (germline): SGHRS, YFSETQ. The CDR3 protein is CASSLERADEQYF. The CDR3 region has the DNA TGCGCCAGCAGCTTGGAAAGGGCTGACGAGCAGTACTTC.

J is TRBJ1-6 and V is TRBV10-3; 7 bases are shared with TRBD1. Germline V lookup: CDR1 ENHRY, CDR2 SYGVKD. The CDR3 covers 16 residues. V lost 6 bases and J lost 4; bases outside the gene matches: 9. In DNA form, the CDR3 reads TGTGCCATCAGCCAGATCCAGGGGGTATATAATTCACCCCTCCACTTT. This translates into CAISQIQGVYNSPLHF.

V is TRBV6-6 and J is TRBJ2-2, with a possible D match to TRBD1 (5 bases). Deletions cut 0 bases from V and 4 bases from J, with 6 bases between. CDR3 length: 14 amino acids. Germline CDR1 MNHNY, CDR2 SVGAGI (reference sequence). The CDR3 nucleotides read TGTGCCAGCAGTTACTCAGGGGTCACCGGGGAGCTGTTTTTT. Protein sequence: CASSYSGVTGELFF.

The chain uses TRBV7-9 and TRBJ1-2; unclear D gene. The CDR3 is 13 amino acids. The V gene's germline CDR1 is SEHNR and CDR2 FQNEAQ (reference sequence). The V end was cut by 1 base, the J end by 3 bases, with 6 bases between. CDR3 coding DNA: TGTGCCAGCAGCTTAGGCAGCTACTATGGCTACACCTTC. Encoded protein: CASSLGSYYGYTF.

The sample holds a few counts of this clone. This chain links TRBV11-2 with TRBJ2-7; TRBD2 matches 8 bases. Trimming at V came to 4 bases and at J to 2 bases, leaving 10 bases not matched to a gene. The length of the CDR3 is 16 residues. CDR1 is SGHAT, CDR2 FQNNGV, per germline. CDR3 residues: CASSSYVGTRTYEQYF. As DNA, the CDR3 is TGTGCCAGCAGCTCCTATGTTGGGACTAGGACCTACGAGCAGTACTTC.

This chain connects TRBV5-4 to TRBJ2-7; TRBD1 might be the D (8 bases). Germline V lookup: CDR1 SGHNT, CDR2 YYREEE (reference sequence). The CDR3 length is 15 residues. Between the trimmed V and J ends, which lost 3 bases and 6 bases, there was a span of 19 bases. The CDR3 bases are TGTGCCAGCAGCTGGGGGGGGGCAGGGGGCTCCGAGCAGTACTTC. Amino acids: CASSWGGAGGSEQYF.

The V call is TRBV7-2, the J call TRBJ1-2, with 8 positions matching TRBD1. This CDR3 has 15 residues. V was clipped by 1 base and J by 8 bases; unmatched bases: 9. The germline V gene has CDR1 SGHTA and CDR2 FQGNSA. Here the CDR3 reads CASSLVRTGSRGYTF. CDR3 bases: TGTGCCAGCAGCTTAGTGCGGACAGGGTCTAGGGGCTACACCTTC.

This clone is labeled as medium-sized. This sequence joins TRBV28 and TRBJ2-2; D is ambiguous. Germline-derived CDR1 and CDR2 are MDHEN and SYDVKM. The CDR3 covers 13 residues. The DNA of the CDR3 is TGTGCGGCTGGGCAGGCGGCGCCCGGGGAGCTGTTTTTT. Its translation: CAAGQAAPGELFF. The whole variable domain, filled in from reference TRBV28 and TRBJ2-2, reads DVKVTQSSRYLVKRTGEKVFLECVQDMDHENMFWYRQDPGLGLRLIYFSYDVKMKEKGDIPEGYSVSREKKERFSLILESASTNQTSMYLCAAGQAAPGELFFGEGSRLTVL.